This entry describes one T cell receptor (beta chain). A much larger clone sits a single nucleotide away, making a read error possible. This entry comes from a study of regulatory T cells in long-lasting Graves disease. Library construction for TCR beta used iRepertoire HTBI primers and Arm-PCR of CDR3 regions. MiXCR, run by TCRdb on the multiplex PCR reads, gives a single entry per CDR3 protein. The data show 450,000 to 500,000 distinct CDR3 sequences, 15% to 20% seen once. Noted time point: newly diagnosed GD, antithyroid drugs for less than 3 months. The TCR library was prepared using RNA isolated from PBMCs. The germline V gene encodes CDR1 MNHNS and CDR2 SASEGT. The CDR3 totals 14 residues. With 7 bases clipped from V and 5 bases from J, the junction kept 6 bases outside the gene matches. The sample was also reused in another study, on T cells in Graves' hyperthyroidism and ophthalmopathy. That report notes: Blood shared most expanded thyroid clonotypes above 0.001.

This chain joins TRBV6-1 and TRBJ2-7; 12 bases are a match to TRBD2. This clonotype was obtained from a man in his forties with Graves disease. Source: peripheral blood mononuclear cells (PBMCs), taken at new diagnosis, from a patient treated with antithyroid drugs. The DNA for the CDR3 is TGTGCCAGCAACAAGACTAGCGGGAGCCACGAGCAGTACTTC. Protein sequence: CASNKTSGSHEQYF.